The 14 T cell receptor beta chains in this list originate from one sample, sequenced in a study of blood T cell repertoires in COVID-19. Generated by immunoSEQ multiplex PCR, the TCRdb table keeps only in-frame clones and is missing some. The sample includes 130,000 to 150,000 clones, roughly 90% of them seen just once. The sample comprised PBMCs or T cells enriched from blood (not recorded which). Receptor source: a woman between 25 and 40 years old with acute COVID-19.

The chain combines TRBV7-2 with TRBJ2-1, with 13 bases matching TRBD2. V lost 6 bases to trimming and J lost 5 bases; unmatched junction nucleotides: 10. This CDR3 comprises 17 residues. Germline V gene lookup returns CDR1 SGHTA and CDR2 FQGNSA. The CDR3 region has the DNA TGTGCCAGCAGACGGACTAGCGGGAGTGGGGGGAACAATGAGCAGTTCTTC. Protein sequence: CASRRTSGSGGNNEQFF.

This chain joins TRBV4-1 and TRBJ2-7; TRBD1 is a possible D gene (6 bases). Germline V lookup: CDR1 MGHRA, CDR2 YSYEKL. V lost 3 bases and J 1 base, leaving 13 bases between the germline ends. The CDR3 extends over 15 amino acids. The CDR3 loop is CASSHHSDSSYEQYF. CDR3 sequence (DNA): TGCGCCAGCAGCCACCATTCGGACAGTTCCTACGAGCAGTACTTC.

The chain has TRBV18 and TRBJ1-1; TRBD1 might be the D (6 bases). This CDR3 contains 13 residues. In germline, CDR1 is KGHSH, CDR2 LQKENI. V lost 4 bases and J lost 1, with 7 bases in between. As DNA, the CDR3 is TGTGCCAGCTCACAGACAGGGAACACTGAAGCTTTCTTT. Protein product: CASSQTGNTEAFF.

This chain joins TRBV2 and TRBJ1-4, with 10 bases identical to TRBD1. V was pared by 7 bases and J by 1 base, with 6 bases of the junction left unmatched. CDR1 is SNHLY and CDR2 is FYNNEI in the germline V gene. The CDR3 is made up of 16 amino acids. Here the CDR3 DNA reads TGTGCCAGCAAAAGACAGGGGGCTGGAACTAATGAAAAACTGTTTTTT. This encodes CASKRQGAGTNEKLFF.

This chain uses TRBV5-4 with TRBJ2-2; 7 bases agree with TRBD2. Germline V gene data show CDR1 as SGHNT and CDR2 as YYREEE (reference sequence). The length of the CDR3 is 16 residues. The J segment lost 0 bases and the V segment lost 6 bases, leaving 8 bases of the junction unmatched. CDR3 region: CASNEALAANTGELFF. The CDR3 DNA follows: TGTGCCAGCAACGAAGCCCTAGCGGCGAACACCGGGGAGCTGTTTTTT. Full variable domain (outside the CDR3, taken from reference TRBV5-4 and TRBJ2-2): ETGVTQSPTHLIKTRGQQVTLRCSSQSGHNTVSWYQQALGQGPQFIFQYYREEENGRGNFPPRFSGLQFPNYSSELNVNALELDDSALYLCASNEALAANTGELFFGEGSRLTVL.

V usage is TRBV7-3 and J usage is TRBJ1-2, with D maybe TRBD1 (6 bases). Germline-derived CDR1 and CDR2 are SGHTA and FQGTGA. V was clipped by 2 bases and J by 2 bases, with 15 bases between them. The CDR3 has 16 amino acids. The CDR3 protein is CASSLGPGVQNYGYTF. DNA of the CDR3: TGTGCCAGCAGCTTAGGGCCAGGGGTTCAGAACTATGGCTACACCTTC. The full variable domain, completed using reference TRBV7-3 and TRBJ1-2, is GAGVSQTPSNKVTEKGKYVELRCDPISGHTALYWYRQSLGQGPEFLIYFQGTGAADDSGLPNDRFFAVRPEGSVSTLKIQRTERGDSAVYLCASSLGPGVQNYGYTFGSGTRLTVV.

V usage is TRBV19 and J usage is TRBJ2-1; maybe TRBD1 (6 bases). Germline assignment: CDR1 LNHDA and CDR2 SQIVND (reference sequence). The CDR3 is 15 residues long. V was pared by 0 bases and J by 2 bases, with 8 bases between. The CDR3 sequence is CASSIDRQAYNEQFF. The CDR3 DNA reads as TGTGCCAGTAGTATAGACCGACAGGCCTACAATGAGCAGTTCTTC.

This sequence joins TRBV28 and TRBJ2-2; TRBD2 matches at 8 bases. The ends lost 6 bases at V and 5 bases at J; junction bases unmatched: 14. The CDR3 has 17 amino acids. Germline assignment: CDR1 MDHEN and CDR2 SYDVKM. The CDR3 DNA follows: TGTGCCAGCAGCTACCAACCGGGACTAGGCCTTACCGGGGAGCTGTTTTTT. It specifies CASSYQPGLGLTGELFF.

The chain is built from TRBV28 and TRBJ1-5; D perhaps matches TRBD1 (6 bases). Germline CDR1 MDHEN, CDR2 SYDVKM. CDR3 length equals 16 residues. Deletions cut 2 bases from V and 2 bases from J, with 13 bases between. The CDR3 here is CASSLQGRLGNQPQHF. In DNA, the CDR3 is TGTGCCAGCAGTTTACAGGGGCGTTTGGGCAATCAGCCCCAGCATTTT. Full variable domain (missing parts from reference TRBV28 and TRBJ1-5): DVKVTQSSRYLVKRTGEKVFLECVQDMDHENMFWYRQDPGLGLRLIYFSYDVKMKEKGDIPEGYSVSREKKERFSLILESASTNQTSMYLCASSLQGRLGNQPQHFGDGTRLSIL.

The CDR3 sequence is CATSDAGTSAGYNEQFF. The CDR3 bases are TGTGCCACCAGTGATGCCGGGACTAGCGCTGGATACAATGAGCAGTTCTTC. This chain uses TRBV24-1 with TRBJ2-1, with TRBD2 identical over 10 bases. The CDR3 runs 17 residues. CDR1 KGHDR and CDR2 SFDVKD come from the germline V gene. V shed 3 bases and J 4 bases; nucleotides not matched to a gene: 8.

The chain combines TRBV2 with TRBJ1-1; 7 bases agree with TRBD1. Germline lookup yields CDR1 SNHLY and CDR2 FYNNEI. This CDR3 spans 13 amino acids. Losses at the gene ends were 7 bases for V and 1 base for J; bases not matched to a gene: 3. This CDR3 reads CASIRGPNTEAFF. As DNA, the CDR3 is TGTGCCAGCATTAGGGGGCCGAACACTGAAGCTTTCTTT.

This sequence joins TRBV9 and TRBJ2-7; weak D call: TRBD2 (6 bases). The CDR3 totals 17 residues. Trimming cost V 3 bases and J 1 base, with 20 bases left between them. The germline CDR1 and CDR2 sequences are SGDLS and YYNGEE. CDR3 nucleotide sequence: TGTGCCAGCAGCGGGCCCCCGACCAGCGGGTTGTCCTACGAGCAGTACTTC. This sequence encodes CASSGPPTSGLSYEQYF.

The rearrangement joins TRBV25-1 to TRBJ1-1; D ambiguous. The germline V gene encodes CDR1 MGHDK and CDR2 SYGVNS. V shed 8 bases and J shed 1 base, with 11 bases lying between them. The CDR3 extends over 13 amino acids. The CDR3 DNA reads as TGTGCCAGCGAAACCACCGGGAACACTGAAGCTTTCTTT. Its protein product is CASETTGNTEAFF.

V gene TRBV28 combines with J gene TRBJ1-2; no clear D. Germline lookup yields CDR1 MDHEN and CDR2 SYDVKM. Between the trimmed V and J ends, which lost 3 bases and 5 bases, there was a span of 10 bases. The CDR3 runs to 13 residues. CDR3 sequence reads: CASSFEGGYGYTF. The DNA for the CDR3 is TGTGCCAGCAGTTTCGAGGGAGGGTATGGCTACACCTTC.